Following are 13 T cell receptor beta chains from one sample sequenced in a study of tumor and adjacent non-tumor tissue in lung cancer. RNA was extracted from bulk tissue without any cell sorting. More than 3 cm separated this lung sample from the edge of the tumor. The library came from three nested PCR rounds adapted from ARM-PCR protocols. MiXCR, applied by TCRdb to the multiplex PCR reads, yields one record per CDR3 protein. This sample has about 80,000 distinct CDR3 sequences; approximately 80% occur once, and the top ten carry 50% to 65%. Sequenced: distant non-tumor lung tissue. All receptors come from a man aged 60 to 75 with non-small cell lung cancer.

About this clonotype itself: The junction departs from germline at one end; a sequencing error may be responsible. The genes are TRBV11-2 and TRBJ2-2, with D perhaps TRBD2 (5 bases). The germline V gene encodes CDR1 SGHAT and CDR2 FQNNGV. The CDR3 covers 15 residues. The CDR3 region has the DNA TGTGCCAATAGCGAAGGTGGCCGAAGCACCGGTGAGCTGTTTTTT. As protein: CANSEGGRSTGELFF.

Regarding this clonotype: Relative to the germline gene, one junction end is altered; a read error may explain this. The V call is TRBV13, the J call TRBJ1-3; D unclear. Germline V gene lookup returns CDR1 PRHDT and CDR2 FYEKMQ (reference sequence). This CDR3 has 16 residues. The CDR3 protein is CASSLGPAGAGNIIYF. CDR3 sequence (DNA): TGTGCCAGCAGCTTAGGCCCGGCAGGAGCTGGGAACATCATATATTTT.

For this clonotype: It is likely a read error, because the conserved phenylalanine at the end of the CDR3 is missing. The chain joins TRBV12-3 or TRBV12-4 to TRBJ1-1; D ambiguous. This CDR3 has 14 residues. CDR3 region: CASRATTENSEAFS. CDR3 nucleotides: TGTGCCAGCAGAGCGACCACAGAGAACTCTGAAGCTTTCTCT.

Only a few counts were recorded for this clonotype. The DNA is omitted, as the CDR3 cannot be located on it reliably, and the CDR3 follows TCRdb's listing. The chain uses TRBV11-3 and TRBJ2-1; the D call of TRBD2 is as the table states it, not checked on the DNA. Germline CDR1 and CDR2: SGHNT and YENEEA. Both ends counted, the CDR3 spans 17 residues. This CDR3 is CASSLDRLVGVGNEQFF.

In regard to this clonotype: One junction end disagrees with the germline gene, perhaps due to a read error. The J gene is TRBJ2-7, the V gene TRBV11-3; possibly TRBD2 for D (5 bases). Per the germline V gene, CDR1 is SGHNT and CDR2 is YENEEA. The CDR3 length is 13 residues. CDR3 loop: CPSSPRRPYEQYF. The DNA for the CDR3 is TGTCCCAGCAGCCCACGGAGGCCCTACGAGCAGTACTTC. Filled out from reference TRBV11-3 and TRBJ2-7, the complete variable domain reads EAGVVQSPRYKIIEKKQPVAFWCNPISGHNTLYWYLQNLGQGPELLIRYENEEAVDDSQLPKDRFSAERLKGVDSTLKIQPAELGDSAVYLCPSSPRRPYEQYFGPGTRLTVT.

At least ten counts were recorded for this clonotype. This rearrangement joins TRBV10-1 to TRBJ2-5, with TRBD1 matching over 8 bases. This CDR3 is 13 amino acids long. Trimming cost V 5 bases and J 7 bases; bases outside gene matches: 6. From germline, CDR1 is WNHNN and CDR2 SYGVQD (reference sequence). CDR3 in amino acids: CASSRTGLGTQYF. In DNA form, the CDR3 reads TGCGCCAGCAGTAGGACAGGGCTTGGGACCCAGTACTTC.

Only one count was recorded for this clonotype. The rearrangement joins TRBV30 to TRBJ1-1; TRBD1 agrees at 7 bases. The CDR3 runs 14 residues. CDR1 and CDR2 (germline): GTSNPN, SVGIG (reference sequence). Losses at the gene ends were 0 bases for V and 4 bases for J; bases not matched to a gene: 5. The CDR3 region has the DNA TGTGCCTGGAGTGTTTTAGGGGGCCTCACTGAAGCTTTCTTT. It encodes CAWSVLGGLTEAFF.

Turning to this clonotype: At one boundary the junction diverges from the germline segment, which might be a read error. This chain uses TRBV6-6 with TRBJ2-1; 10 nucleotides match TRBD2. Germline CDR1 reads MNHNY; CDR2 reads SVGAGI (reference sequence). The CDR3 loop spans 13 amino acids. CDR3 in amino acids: CAISSALAGEQFF. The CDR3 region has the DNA TGTGCCATCAGTTCCGCACTAGCGGGAGAGCAGTTCTTC.

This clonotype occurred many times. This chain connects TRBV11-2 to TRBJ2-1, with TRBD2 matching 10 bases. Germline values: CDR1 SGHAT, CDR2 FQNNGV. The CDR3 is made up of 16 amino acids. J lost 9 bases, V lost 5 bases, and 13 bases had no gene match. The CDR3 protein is CASSPGGLAGVGEQFF. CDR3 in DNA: TGTGCCAGCAGCCCAGGGGGGCTAGCGGGAGTAGGTGAGCAGTTCTTC.

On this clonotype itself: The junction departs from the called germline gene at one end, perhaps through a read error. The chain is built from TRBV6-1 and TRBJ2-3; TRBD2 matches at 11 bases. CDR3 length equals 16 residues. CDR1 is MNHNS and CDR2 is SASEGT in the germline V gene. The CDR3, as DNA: TGTGGCAGCAGTGAAGTAACTAGCGGGGGAAGAGATACGCAGTATTTT. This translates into CGSSEVTSGGRDTQYF.

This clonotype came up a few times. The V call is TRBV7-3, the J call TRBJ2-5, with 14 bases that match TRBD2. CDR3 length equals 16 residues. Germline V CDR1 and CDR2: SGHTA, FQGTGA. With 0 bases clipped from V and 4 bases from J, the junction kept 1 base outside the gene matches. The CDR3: CASSLTGLAGGETQYF. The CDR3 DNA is TGTGCCAGCAGCTTAACCGGACTAGCGGGGGGAGAGACCCAGTACTTC.

In nucleotides, the CDR3 is TGTGCCAGCAGCTCGCCCGGGAGAAATGAGTGGGCCACAGATACGCAGTATTTT. This gives the protein CASSSPGRNEWATDTQYF. The chain links TRBV11-2 to TRBJ2-3; perhaps TRBD2 as D (6 bases). Deletions cut 4 bases from V and 2 bases from J, with 22 bases between. Germline V lookup: CDR1 SGHAT, CDR2 FQNNGV. The CDR3 runs to 18 residues.

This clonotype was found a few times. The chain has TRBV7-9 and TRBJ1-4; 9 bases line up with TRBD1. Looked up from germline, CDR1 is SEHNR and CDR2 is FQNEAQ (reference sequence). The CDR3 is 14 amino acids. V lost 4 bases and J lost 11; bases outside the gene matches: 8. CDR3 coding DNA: TGTGCCAGCAGCTCGGGACAGGGAAACGACAAACTGTTTTTT. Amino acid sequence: CASSSGQGNDKLFF.